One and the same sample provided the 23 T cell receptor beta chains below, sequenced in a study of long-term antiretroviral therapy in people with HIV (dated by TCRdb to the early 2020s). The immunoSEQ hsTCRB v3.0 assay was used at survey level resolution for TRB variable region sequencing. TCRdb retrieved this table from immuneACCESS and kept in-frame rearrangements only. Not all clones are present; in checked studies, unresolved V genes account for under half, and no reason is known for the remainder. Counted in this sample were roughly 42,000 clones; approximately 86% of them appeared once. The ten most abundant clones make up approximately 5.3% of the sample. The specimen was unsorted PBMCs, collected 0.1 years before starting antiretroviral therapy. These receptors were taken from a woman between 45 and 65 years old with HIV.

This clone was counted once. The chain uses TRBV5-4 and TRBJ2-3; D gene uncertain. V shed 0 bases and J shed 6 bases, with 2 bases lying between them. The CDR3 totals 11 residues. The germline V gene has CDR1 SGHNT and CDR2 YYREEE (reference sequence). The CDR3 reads CASSLGDTQYF. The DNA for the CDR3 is TGTGCCAGCAGCTTGGGGGATACGCAGTATTTT.

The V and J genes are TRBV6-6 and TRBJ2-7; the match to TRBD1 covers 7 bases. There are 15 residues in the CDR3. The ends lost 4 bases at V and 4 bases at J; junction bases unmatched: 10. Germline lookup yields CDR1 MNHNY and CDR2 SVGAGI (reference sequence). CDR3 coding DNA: TGTGCCAGCAGTTCCAGCCGGGACAGACTGTACGAGCAGTACTTC. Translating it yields CASSSSRDRLYEQYF.

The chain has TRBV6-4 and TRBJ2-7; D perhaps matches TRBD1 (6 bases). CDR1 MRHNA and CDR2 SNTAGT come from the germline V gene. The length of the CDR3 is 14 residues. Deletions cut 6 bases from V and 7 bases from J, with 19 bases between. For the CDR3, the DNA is TGTGCCAGCAGGAGGGACATTTCTTCGGGGGAGCAGTACTTC. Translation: CASRRDISSGEQYF.

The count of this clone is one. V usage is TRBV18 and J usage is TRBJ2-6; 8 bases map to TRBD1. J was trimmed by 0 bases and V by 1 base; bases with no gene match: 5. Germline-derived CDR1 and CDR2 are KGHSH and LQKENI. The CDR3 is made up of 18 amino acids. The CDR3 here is CASSPLGQEVSGANVLTF. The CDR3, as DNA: TGTGCCAGCTCACCACTGGGACAGGAGGTCTCTGGGGCCAACGTCCTGACTTTC.

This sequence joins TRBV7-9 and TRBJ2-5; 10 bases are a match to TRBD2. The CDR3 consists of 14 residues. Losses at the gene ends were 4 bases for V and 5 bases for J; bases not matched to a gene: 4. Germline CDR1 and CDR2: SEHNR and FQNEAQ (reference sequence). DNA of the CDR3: TGTGCCAGCAGCTCCGTAGCGGGGGGTGAGACCCAGTACTTC. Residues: CASSSVAGGETQYF.

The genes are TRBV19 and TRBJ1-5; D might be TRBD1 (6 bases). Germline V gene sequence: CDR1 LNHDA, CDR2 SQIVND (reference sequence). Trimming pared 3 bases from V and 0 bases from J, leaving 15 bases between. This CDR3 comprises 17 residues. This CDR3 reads CASSMWAGDYSNQPQHF. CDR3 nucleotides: TGTGCCAGTAGTATGTGGGCAGGGGATTATAGCAATCAGCCCCAGCATTTT.

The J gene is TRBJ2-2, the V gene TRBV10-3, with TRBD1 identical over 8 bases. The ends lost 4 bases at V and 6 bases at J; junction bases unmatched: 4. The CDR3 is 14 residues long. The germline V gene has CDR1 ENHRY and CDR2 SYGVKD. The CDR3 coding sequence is TGTGCCATCAGTGGCAGGGGGCAAGCCGGGGAGCTGTTTTTT. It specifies CAISGRGQAGELFF.

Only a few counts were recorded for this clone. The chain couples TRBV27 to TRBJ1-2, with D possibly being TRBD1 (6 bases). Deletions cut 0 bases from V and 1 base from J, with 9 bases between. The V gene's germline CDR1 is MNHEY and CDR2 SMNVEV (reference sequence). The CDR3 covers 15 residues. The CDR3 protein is CASSLSAGDNYGYTF. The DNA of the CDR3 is TGTGCCAGCAGTTTATCGGCAGGGGATAACTATGGCTACACCTTC.

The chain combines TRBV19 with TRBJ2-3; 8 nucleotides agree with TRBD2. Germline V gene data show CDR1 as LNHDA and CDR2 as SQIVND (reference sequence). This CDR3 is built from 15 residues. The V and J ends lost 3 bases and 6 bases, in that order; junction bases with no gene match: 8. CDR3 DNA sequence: TGTGCCAGTAGTATTATGGCGGGGGGAAGGGATACGCAGTATTTT. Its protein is CASSIMAGGRDTQYF.

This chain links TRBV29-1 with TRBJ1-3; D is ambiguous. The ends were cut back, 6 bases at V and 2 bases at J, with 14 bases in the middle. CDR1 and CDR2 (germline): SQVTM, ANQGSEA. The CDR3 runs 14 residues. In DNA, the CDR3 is TGCAGCGTGGGGATTCTTGCCCCTGGAAACACCATATATTTT. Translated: CSVGILAPGNTIYF.

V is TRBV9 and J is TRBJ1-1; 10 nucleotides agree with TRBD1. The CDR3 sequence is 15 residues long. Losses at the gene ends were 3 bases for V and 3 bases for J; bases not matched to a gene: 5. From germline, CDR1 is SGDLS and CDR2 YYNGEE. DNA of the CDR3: TGTGCCAGCAGCGGAGGAGGACAGGGGGACACTGAAGCTTTCTTT. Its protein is CASSGGGQGDTEAFF.

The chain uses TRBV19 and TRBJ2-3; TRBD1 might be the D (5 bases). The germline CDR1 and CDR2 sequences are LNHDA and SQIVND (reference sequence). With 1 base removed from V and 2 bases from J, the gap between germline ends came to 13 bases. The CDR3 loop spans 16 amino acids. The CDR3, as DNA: TGTGCCAGTAGTATAGGGACACTACTTAACACAGATACGCAGTATTTT. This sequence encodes CASSIGTLLNTDTQYF.

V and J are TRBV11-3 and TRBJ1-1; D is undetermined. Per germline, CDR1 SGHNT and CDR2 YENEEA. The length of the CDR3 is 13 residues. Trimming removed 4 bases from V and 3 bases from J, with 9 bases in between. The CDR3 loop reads CASSWTADTEAFF. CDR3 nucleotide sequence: TGTGCCAGCAGCTGGACGGCGGACACTGAAGCTTTCTTT.

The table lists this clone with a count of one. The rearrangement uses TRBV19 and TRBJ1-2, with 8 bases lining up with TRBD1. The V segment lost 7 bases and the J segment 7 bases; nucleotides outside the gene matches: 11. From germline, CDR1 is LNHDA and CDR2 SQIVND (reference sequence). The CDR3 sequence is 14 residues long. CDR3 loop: CASNPLQGASGYTF. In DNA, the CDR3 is TGTGCCAGTAACCCCCTCCAGGGGGCTAGTGGCTACACCTTC.

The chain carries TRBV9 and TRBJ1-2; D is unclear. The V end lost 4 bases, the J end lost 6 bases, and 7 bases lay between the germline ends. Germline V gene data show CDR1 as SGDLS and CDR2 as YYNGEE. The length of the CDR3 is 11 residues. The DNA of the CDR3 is TGTGCCAGCAGCTCCCGGGATGGCTACACCTTC. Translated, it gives CASSSRDGYTF.

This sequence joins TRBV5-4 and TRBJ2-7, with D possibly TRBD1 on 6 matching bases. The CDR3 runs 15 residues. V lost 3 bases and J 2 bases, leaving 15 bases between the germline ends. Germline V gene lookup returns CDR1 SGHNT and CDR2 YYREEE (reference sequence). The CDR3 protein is CASSSPGTSAYEQYF. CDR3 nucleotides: TGTGCCAGCAGCTCCCCCGGGACATCTGCCTACGAGCAGTACTTC.

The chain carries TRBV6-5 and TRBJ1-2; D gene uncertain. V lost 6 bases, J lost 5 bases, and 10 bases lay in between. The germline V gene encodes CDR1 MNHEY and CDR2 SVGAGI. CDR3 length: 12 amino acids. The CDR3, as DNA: TGTGCCAGCAGATTGGGTACATATGGCTACACCTTC. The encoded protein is CASRLGTYGYTF.

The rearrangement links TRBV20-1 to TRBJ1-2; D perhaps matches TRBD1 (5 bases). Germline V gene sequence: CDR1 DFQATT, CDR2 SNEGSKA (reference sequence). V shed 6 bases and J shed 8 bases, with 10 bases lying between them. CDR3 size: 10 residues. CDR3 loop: CSAGPQGYTF. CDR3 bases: TGCAGTGCGGGGCCACAGGGCTACACCTTC.

CDR3 DNA: TGTGCCAGCAGTGCGATCGGACTCTACTCCTACGAGCAGTACTTC. Protein sequence: CASSAIGLYSYEQYF. The V gene is TRBV6-1, the J gene TRBJ2-7; tentative D call: TRBD2 (5 bases). The CDR3 runs 15 residues. Looked up from germline, CDR1 is MNHNS and CDR2 is SASEGT. V lost 4 bases and J lost 0, with 13 bases in between.

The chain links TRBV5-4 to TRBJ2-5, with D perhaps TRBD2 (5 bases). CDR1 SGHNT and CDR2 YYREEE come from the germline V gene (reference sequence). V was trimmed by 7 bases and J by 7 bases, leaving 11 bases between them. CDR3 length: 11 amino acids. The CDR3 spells CASRVRGTQYF. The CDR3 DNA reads TGTGCCAGCCGGGTTCGGGGGACCCAGTACTTC.

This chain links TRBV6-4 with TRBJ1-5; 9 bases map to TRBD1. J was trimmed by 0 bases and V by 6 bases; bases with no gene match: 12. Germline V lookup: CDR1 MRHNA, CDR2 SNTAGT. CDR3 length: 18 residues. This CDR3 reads CASRGDREERDSNQPQHF. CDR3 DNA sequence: TGTGCCAGCAGAGGGGACAGGGAGGAACGCGATAGCAATCAGCCCCAGCATTTT.

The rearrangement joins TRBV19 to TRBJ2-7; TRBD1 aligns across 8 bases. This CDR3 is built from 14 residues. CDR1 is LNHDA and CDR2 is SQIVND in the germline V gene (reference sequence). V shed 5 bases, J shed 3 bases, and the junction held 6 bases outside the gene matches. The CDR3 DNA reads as TGTGCCAGTAGTTCCGGGACAGGCCGCTACGAGCAGTACTTC. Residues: CASSSGTGRYEQYF. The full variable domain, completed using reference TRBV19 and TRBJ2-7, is DGGITQSPKYLFRKEGQNVTLSCEQNLNHDAMYWYRQDPGQGLRLIYYSQIVNDFQKGDIAEGYSVSREKKESFPLTVTSAQKNPTAFYLCASSSGTGRYEQYFGPGTRLTVT.

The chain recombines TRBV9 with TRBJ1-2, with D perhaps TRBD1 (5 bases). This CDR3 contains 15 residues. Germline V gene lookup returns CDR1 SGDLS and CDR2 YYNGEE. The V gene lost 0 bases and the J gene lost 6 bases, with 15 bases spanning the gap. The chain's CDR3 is CASSVDSSRDNGYTF. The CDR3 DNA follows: TGTGCCAGCAGCGTAGACTCGAGCAGGGATAATGGCTACACCTTC.